This T cell receptor beta chain was obtained from a study of T cells after yellow fever vaccination. Study results and limitations: Detected again after the booster were most primary-vaccination clones, at nearly 97% CD4 and approximately 90% CD8.

For this clonotype: No antigen is known for it.

TCRdb re-derived calls from the 5' RACE reads in MiXCR, one entry per CDR3 protein. The sample yields some 260,000 distinct CDR3 sequences, about 5.2% seen once. The length of the CDR3 is 17 residues. In germline, CDR1 is SGHNT, CDR2 YYREEE (reference sequence). Trimming took 0 bases from V and 0 from J; bases not matched to a gene: 8. The chain joins TRBV5-4 to TRBJ1-2; 7 bases agree with TRBD1. The material sequenced was CD4+ T cells sorted from PBMCs, taken on the day of the yellow fever booster vaccination. This TCR was recovered from a man younger than 35 who received the YFV17D yellow fever vaccine. The CDR3 here is CASSLGDRDSTNYGYTF. The CDR3 DNA sequence: TGTGCCAGCAGCTTGGGGGACAGAGACTCCACTAACTATGGCTACACCTTC.